This T cell receptor beta chain was found in a study of cytomegalovirus exposure and HLA in healthy donors. PCR used 60 Vbeta primers and 13 Jbeta primers. Some clones are missing from TCRdb's copy, which holds only in-frame ones; the method was immunoSEQ multiplex PCR. The table records more than 100,000 clones, about four fifths of them present only once. Germline lookup yields CDR1 MNHEY and CDR2 SVGAGI. The CDR3 has 15 amino acids. Trimming took off 4 bases at V and 1 base at J, with 12 bases between the two ends. General study points: An apparent linkage of common viral pathogens to several of the most significant clusters emerged in a later analysis. Many donors shared some public TCRs, even though most TCR sequences were rare. It was reportedly the case that the classifier diagnosed cytomegalovirus status with high specificity and sensitivity. Through in vitro validation, three CMV-associated chains were shown to be specific for CMV antigens.

Comment on this clone: Its antigen is not known.

The sequenced material came from PBMCs. The receptor comes from a female donor in good health and CMV-seropositive. V usage is TRBV6-5 and J usage is TRBJ2-3, with D possibly being TRBD1 (6 bases). CDR3 sequence reads: CASSSASGGTDTQYF. The CDR3 DNA sequence: TGTGCCAGCAGTTCAGCCTCAGGGGGCACAGATACGCAGTATTTT.